The clone carrying this T cell receptor (beta chain) was detected only once. Its antigen is undetermined. Treatment defined: oral pan-JAK inhibitor, 5-10 mg twice daily. Peripheral blood and lesional scalp punch biopsies came from alopecia areata patients. This specimen belongs to a study of CD8+ T cells in alopecia areata. The wider study: The duration of tofacitinib was 6 to 18 months, with 6 months off drug afterward. Study results and limitations: On tofacitinib, scalp clonality and expanded CD8+ clones among top 100 fell significantly.

This CDR3 is built from 17 residues. Germline-derived CDR1 and CDR2 are SGHNT and YYREEE (reference sequence). With 3 bases clipped from V and 0 bases from J, the junction kept 7 bases outside the gene matches. Following extraction, RNA underwent reverse transcription to cDNA, which served as the sequencing template. Assay used: immunoSEQ multiplex PCR; TCRdb lists only in-frame clones, some missing. The sample consists of roughly 110,000 clones, roughly three fifths of them appearing once. The chain couples TRBV5-4 to TRBJ2-2; 8 nucleotides match TRBD2. This TCR was recovered from a human donor with alopecia areata. This material consisted of CD4+ T cells sorted from blood, taken at week 24, from a patient treated with tofacitinib. CDR3 in DNA: TGTGCCAGCAGCTCCCCCACTAGCGGCTCGAACACCGGGGAGCTGTTTTTT. It specifies CASSSPTSGSNTGELFF.